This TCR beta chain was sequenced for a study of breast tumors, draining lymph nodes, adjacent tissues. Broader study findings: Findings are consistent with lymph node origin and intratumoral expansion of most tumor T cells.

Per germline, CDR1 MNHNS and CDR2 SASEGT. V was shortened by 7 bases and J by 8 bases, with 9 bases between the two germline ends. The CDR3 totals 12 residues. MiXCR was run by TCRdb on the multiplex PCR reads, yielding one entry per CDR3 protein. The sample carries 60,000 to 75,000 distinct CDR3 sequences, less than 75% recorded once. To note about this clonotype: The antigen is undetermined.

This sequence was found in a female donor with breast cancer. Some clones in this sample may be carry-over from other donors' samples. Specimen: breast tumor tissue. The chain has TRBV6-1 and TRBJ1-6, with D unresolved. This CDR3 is CASKKADSPLHF. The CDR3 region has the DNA TGTGCCAGCAAAAAAGCGGATTCACCCCTCCACTTT.